This T cell receptor beta chain was documented in a study of T cells in Graves' hyperthyroidism and ophthalmopathy. Regarding this clonotype: Its antigen is still unknown.

Study observations and caveats: From stable hyperthyroidism, ophthalmopathy was separated by a 13 V-J model.

Ophthalmopathy patients had moderate-to-severe active disease, CAS ≥3, NOSPECS ≥4, and disease duration under 3 months. Diagnostic assessment was based on clinical symptoms, serum thyroxine and TRAb, thyroid ultrasound and orbital computed tomography. Germline CDR1 and CDR2: KGHDR and SFDVKD. V shed 5 bases and J 0 bases; nucleotides not matched to a gene: 8. This CDR3 comprises 19 residues. Researchers amplified the TCR beta CDR3 regions from RNA transcripts. HTBI primers were used for first-round RT-PCR of the TCR CDR3. TCRdb passed the multiplex PCR reads through MiXCR, listing each CDR3 protein once. Here the sample spans a few hundred thousand distinct CDR3 sequences, around 15% being singletons.

The rearrangement links TRBV24-1 to TRBJ2-5, with 16 bases matching TRBD2. The sequenced sample consisted of blood. The source is a woman aged 30 to 39 with Graves' ophthalmopathy. CDR3 protein: CATSASGLAGGPYQETQYF. The CDR3 coding sequence is TGTGCCACCAGTGCCTCGGGACTAGCGGGGGGGCCGTACCAAGAGACCCAGTACTTC.